This T cell receptor (beta chain) came from a study of T cell clonality in common variable immunodeficiency. General observations from the study: CVID subjects shared fewer TCRbeta clones than healthy controls did. T cell subpopulation sequencing would be needed to explain CVID clonality. TCRbeta clonality was increased in CVID versus healthy controls. Common variable immunodeficiency TCR beta sequences reportedly had fewer deletions and N-nucleotide insertions.

Sequencing used immunoSEQ multiplex PCR; TCRdb keeps in-frame clones, though not all of them. Found here are approximately 26,000 clones, no singletons; the ten largest cover approximately 3.1%. Caucasian heritage predominated among both patients and controls. The CDR3 totals 15 residues. Trimming removed 0 bases at V and 0 bases at J, with 7 bases between. Germline CDR1 is SEHNR and CDR2 is FQNEAQ (reference sequence). This clone was recorded a few times. Its target is not known. With the read ending 3 residues before the CDR3 end, the germline J gene is used to fill in that end. The source is a human donor with common variable immunodeficiency. V usage is TRBV7-9 and J usage is TRBJ2-3; D perhaps matches TRBD2 (6 bases). The material sequenced was peripheral blood mononuclear cells. The CDR3 sequence is CASSLAGGSTDTQYF. CDR3 DNA, as far as it was read: TGTGCCAGCAGCTTAGCGGGGGGTAGCACAGATACG.